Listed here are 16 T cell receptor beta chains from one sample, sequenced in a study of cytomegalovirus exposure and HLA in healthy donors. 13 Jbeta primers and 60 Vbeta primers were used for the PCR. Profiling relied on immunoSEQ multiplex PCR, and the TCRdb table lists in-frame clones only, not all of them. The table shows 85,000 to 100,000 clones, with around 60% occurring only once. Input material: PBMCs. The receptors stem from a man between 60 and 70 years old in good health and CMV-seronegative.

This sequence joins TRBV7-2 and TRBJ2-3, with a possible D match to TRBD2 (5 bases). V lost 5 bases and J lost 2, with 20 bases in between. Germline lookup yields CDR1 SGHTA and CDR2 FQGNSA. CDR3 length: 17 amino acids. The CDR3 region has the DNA TGTGCCAGCAGCCCAACACTGGACTTATCCTACACAGATACGCAGTATTTT. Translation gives CASSPTLDLSYTDTQYF.

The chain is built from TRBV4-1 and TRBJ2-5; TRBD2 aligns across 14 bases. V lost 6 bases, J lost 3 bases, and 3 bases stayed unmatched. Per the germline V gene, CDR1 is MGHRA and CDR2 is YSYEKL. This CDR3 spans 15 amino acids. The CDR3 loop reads CASRKGLAGEETQYF. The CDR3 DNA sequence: TGCGCCAGCAGGAAGGGACTAGCGGGGGAAGAGACCCAGTACTTC.

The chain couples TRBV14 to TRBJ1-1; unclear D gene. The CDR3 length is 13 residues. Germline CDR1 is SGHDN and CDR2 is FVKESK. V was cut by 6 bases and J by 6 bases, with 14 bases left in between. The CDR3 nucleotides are TGTGCCAGCAGGCAAACCTACCTGGCTGAAGCTTTCTTT. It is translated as CASRQTYLAEAFF. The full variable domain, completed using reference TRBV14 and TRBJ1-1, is EAGVTQFPSHSVIEKGQTVTLRCDPISGHDNLYWYRRVMGKEIKFLLHFVKESKQDESGMPNNRFLAERTGGTYSTLKVQPAELEDSGVYFCASRQTYLAEAFFGQGTRLTVV.

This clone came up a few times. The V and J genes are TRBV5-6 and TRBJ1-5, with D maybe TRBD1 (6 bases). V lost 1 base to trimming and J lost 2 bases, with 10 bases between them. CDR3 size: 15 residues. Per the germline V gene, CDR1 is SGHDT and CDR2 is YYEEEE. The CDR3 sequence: CASSLRGSGNQPQHF. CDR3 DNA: TGTGCCAGCAGCTTGAGGGGGTCGGGCAATCAGCCCCAGCATTTT.

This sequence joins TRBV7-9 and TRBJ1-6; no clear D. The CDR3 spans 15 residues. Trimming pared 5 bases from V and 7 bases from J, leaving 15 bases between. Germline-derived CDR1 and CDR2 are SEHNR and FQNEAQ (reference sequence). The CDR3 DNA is TGTGCCAGCAGCCCCACCGCGAATCGGAATTCACCCCTCCACTTT. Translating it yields CASSPTANRNSPLHF. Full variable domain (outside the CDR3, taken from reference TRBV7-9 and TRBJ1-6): DTGVSQNPRHKITKRGQNVTFRCDPISEHNRLYWYRQTLGQGPEFLTYFQNEAQLEKSRLLSDRFSAERPKGSFSTLEIQRTEQGDSAMYLCASSPTANRNSPLHFGNGTRLTVT.

The CDR3 DNA is TGTGCCAGCAGTTTACAGGGGGTTGGCACTGAAGCTTTCTTT. Translation gives CASSLQGVGTEAFF. The J gene is TRBJ1-1, the V gene TRBV27; TRBD1 matches at 7 bases. CDR1 MNHEY and CDR2 SMNVEV come from the germline V gene (reference sequence). The junction had 4 bases not matched to a gene; V was cut back by 2 bases and J by 4 bases. The CDR3 covers 14 residues.

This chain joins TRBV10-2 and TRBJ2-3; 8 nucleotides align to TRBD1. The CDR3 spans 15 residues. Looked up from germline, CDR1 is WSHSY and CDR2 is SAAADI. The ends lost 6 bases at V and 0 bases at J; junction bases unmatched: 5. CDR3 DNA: TGCGCCAGCAGACAAACAGGGGGGAGCACAGATACGCAGTATTTT. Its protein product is CASRQTGGSTDTQYF.

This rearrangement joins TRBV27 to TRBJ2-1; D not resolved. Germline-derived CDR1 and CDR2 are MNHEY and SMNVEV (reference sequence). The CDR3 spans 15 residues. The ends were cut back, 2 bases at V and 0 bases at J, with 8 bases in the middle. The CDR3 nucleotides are TGTGCCAGCAGTTTAATCCCCAGCTCCTACAATGAGCAGTTCTTC. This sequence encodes CASSLIPSSYNEQFF.

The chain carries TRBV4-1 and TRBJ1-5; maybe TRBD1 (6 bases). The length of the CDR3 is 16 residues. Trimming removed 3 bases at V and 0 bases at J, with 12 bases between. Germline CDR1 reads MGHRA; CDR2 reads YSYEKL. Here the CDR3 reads CASSHEGGNSNQPQHF. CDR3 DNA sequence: TGCGCCAGCAGCCATGAGGGGGGGAATAGCAATCAGCCCCAGCATTTT.

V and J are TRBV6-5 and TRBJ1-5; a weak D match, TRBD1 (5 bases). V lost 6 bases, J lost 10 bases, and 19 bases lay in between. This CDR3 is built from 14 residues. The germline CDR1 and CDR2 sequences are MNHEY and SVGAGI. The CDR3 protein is CASRPGPWEGPQHF. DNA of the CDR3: TGTGCCAGCAGGCCGGGACCTTGGGAGGGTCCCCAGCATTTT.

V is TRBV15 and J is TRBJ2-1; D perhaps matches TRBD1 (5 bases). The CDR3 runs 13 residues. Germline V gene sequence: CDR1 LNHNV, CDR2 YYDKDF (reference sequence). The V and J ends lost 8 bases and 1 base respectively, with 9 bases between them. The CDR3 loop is CATEGESYNEQFF. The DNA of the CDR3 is TGTGCCACCGAAGGGGAATCCTACAATGAGCAGTTCTTC.

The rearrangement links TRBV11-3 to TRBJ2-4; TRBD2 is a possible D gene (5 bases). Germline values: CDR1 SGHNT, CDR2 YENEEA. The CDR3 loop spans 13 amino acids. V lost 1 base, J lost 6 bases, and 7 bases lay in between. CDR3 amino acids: CASSLAAVNIQYF. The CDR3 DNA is TGTGCCAGCAGCTTAGCAGCGGTAAACATTCAGTACTTC.

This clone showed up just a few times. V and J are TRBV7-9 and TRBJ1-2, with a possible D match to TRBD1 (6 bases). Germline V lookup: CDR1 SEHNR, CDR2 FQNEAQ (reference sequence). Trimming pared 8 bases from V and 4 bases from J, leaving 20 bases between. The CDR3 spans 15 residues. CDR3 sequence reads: CASDMTGSNIYGYTF. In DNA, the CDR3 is TGTGCCAGCGATATGACAGGAAGTAATATCTATGGCTACACCTTC.

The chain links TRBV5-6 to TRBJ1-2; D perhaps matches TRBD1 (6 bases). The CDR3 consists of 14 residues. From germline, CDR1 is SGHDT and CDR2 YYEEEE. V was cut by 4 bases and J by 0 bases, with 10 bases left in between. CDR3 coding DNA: TGTGCCAGCAGCATGACAGGAGCTAACTATGGCTACACCTTC. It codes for CASSMTGANYGYTF.

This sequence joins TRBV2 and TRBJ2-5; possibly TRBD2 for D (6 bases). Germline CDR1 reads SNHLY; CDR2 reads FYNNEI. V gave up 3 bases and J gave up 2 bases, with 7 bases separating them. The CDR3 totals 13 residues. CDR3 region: CASSDLAQETQYF. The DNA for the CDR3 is TGTGCCAGCAGTGACCTAGCGCAAGAGACCCAGTACTTC. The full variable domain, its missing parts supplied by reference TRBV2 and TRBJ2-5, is EPEVTQTPSHQVTQMGQEVILRCVPISNHLYFYWYRQILGQKVEFLVSFYNNEISEKSEIFDDQFSVERPDGSNFTLKIRSTKLEDSAMYFCASSDLAQETQYFGPGTRLLVL.

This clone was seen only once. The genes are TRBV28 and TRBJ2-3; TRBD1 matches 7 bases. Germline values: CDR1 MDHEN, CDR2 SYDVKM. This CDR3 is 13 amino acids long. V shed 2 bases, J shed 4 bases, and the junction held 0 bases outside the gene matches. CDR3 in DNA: TGTGCCAGCAGTTTACAGGGGGCAGATACGCAGTATTTT. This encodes CASSLQGADTQYF.